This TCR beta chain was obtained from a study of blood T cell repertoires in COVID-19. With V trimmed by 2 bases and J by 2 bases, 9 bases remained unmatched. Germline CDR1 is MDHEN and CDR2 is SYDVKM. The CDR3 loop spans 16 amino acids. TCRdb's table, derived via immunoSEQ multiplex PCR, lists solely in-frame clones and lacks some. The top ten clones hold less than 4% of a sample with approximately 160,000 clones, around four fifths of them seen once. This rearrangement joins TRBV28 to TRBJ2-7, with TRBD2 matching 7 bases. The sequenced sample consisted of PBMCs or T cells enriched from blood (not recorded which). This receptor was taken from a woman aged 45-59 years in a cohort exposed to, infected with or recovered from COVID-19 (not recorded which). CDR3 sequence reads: CASSLGFGRLPYEQYF. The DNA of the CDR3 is TGTGCCAGCAGTTTAGGCTTCGGGAGGCTCCCCTACGAGCAGTACTTC. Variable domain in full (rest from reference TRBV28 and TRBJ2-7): DVKVTQSSRYLVKRTGEKVFLECVQDMDHENMFWYRQDPGLGLRLIYFSYDVKMKEKGDIPEGYSVSREKKERFSLILESASTNQTSMYLCASSLGFGRLPYEQYFGPGTRLTVT.